The sequence of this T cell receptor (beta chain) was determined in a study of cytomegalovirus exposure and HLA in healthy donors (dated by TCRdb to about 2017). With respect to the entire study: An earlier analysis of some 600 of the donors reported 250 to 300 Gb of sequence data and 117 million unique TCR beta sequences obtained from around 190 million T cells. Every discovery cohort repertoire had been produced on one sequencing platform. An earlier analysis of 587 of the donors used high-throughput TCR beta sequencing to judge whether each TCR beta V gene segment behaved as functional or pseudogenic. HLA typing included class I and class II loci at four-digit resolution. Among roughly 370 genotyped donors of the cohort, an average of roughly 240,000 unique TCR beta nucleotide sequences were sequenced per donor, around 18% of them non-productive. Roughly 5 DR-DQ haplotypes were handled as single units for association and clustering, since linkage in the cohort was strong. Genome-wide SNP genotypes for about 65% of the roughly 670 donors were used in a later genetic analysis, which treated that subset as a discovery cohort. Donor age, sex, ethnicity and CMV serostatus were compiled alongside the repertoire data. The study was designed to test whether signatures of past pathogen exposure could be identified by cataloging public T cell receptors. Rather than using new phenotypic data, the later analysis identified candidate immune exposures from TCR beta sequences and from how often those sequences occurred across donors. Of the approximately 400 genotyped donors, 65% to 90% fell in the genetic ancestry cluster associated with self-reported Caucasian donors. To predict cytomegalovirus infection status, the study brought together high-throughput TCR immunosequencing, statistical association of individual TCRs with disease status, and machine learning. To study patterns of TCR occurrence, a later analysis re-analyzed previously published TCR beta repertoires from several hundred donors and added high-resolution HLA genotyping. An early release that covered about 600 HLA-typed donors contained approximately 300 gigabases of sequencing data and about 84 million unique TCR sequences. The number of typed donors differed by locus: about 620-640 for A, B, C, DRB1 and DQB1; 500 to 550 for DQA1; fewer than 610 for DPA1; and some 430 for DPB1. Using immunosequencing, the study profiled T cell repertoires from about 610 subjects and related those repertoires to cytomegalovirus serostatus. A separate validation cohort of 100 to 150 different subjects was used in addition to the roughly 620-subject first cohort.

Receptor amplification or capture employed the immunoSEQ multiplex PCR assay. The multiplex PCR relied on a mix of 60 forward primers for TCR Vbeta segments and 13 reverse primers for TCR Jbeta segments. The CDR3 region of rearranged TCR beta genes was amplified from genomic DNA by a multiplex PCR assay. On the Illumina HiSeq System, the amplified TCR beta libraries were sequenced as 87-base-pair reads. Regarding the original processing steps: Across the roughly 640 repertoires, a later analysis counted roughly 84 million unique TCR beta chains, 9 million to 14 million of which were shared by at least two donors. Raw reads were error-corrected and collapsed into unique sequences with a nearest-neighbor algorithm that merged closely related sequences to remove PCR and sequencing errors. CDR3 sequences were aligned to IMGT reference sequences to assign V, D and J gene segments. For a sequence to be retained, at least a six-nucleotide match to both a V gene segment and a J gene segment was required. Rearrangements were classified as productive when the CDR3 lacked stop codons and remained in frame with V and J, and all other rearrangements were classified as non-productive. Following IMGT convention, CDR3 was defined as the stretch from the second conserved V-encoded cysteine to the conserved J-encoded phenylalanine. Sequences without an unambiguous match to a single V gene segment were excluded from the earlier analysis of approximately 560 of the donors. An earlier analysis of 500 to 700 of the donors classified V segments as functional when productive rearrangements were above 56.7% and as segregating when the standard deviation between donors was above 5%. A statistical classification framework was developed to diagnose cytomegalovirus status using the catalog of TCR beta chain sequences. V and J gene assignment, in a later analysis, came from comparing TCR nucleotide sequences with IMGT/GENE-DB human TR gene sequences. In a later analysis, CDR3 sequences and most-parsimonious VDJ recombination scenarios were assigned using the TCRdist pipeline. In a later analysis, each TCR beta chain was defined by its CDR3 amino acid sequence together with its V-gene family, and reads without a unique V-gene family were excluded. As a way to deal with suspected cross-contamination and a sequencing artifact, a later analysis dropped hundreds of nucleotide sequences that were highly shared and had low generation probability. In a later analysis, a clonal expansion index was calculated for each public chain from normalized within-repertoire ranks of inferred template counts. In a later analysis, generation probabilities were computed with a VDJ recombination model fitted to out-of-frame rearrangements, and the resulting probabilities were checked against IGoR. Hypergeometric tests were used in a later analysis to score TCR-TCR, TCR-HLA and TCR-CMV co-occurrence, with a repertoire-size bias correction applied to the TCR pairs. To estimate false discovery rates, a later analysis permuted the HLA or CMV assignments 20 times. In a later analysis, co-occurring TCRs were grouped using DBSCAN, and TCRdist sequence similarity was added for clustering within HLA-allele-positive subsets. Repertoires with fewer than 30,000 or more than 120,000 public chains were left out of co-occurrence clustering, as were five repertoires with anomalous nucleotide sharing. TCRdb limited this immuneACCESS table to in-frame rearrangements with V and J called. A share of clones is missing; checked studies link under half to unresolved V genes, and the rest is unexplained. The V and J calls and clone size are taken from that table; D and trimming were inferred from the DNA. Present in this sample are about 140,000 clones, roughly 76% of which were seen just once. The ten largest account for 1.5% to 2% of the sample.

Comments on this clone: Its target antigen remains unknown. No base qualities exist here, and no much larger clone lies one base off it.

From the cysteine through the phenylalanine, the CDR3 covers 16 amino acids. Only the CDR3 portion is preserved as DNA: 48 bases, with reading frame beginning at the first base. Cut back by 1 base and 6 bases, the V and J ends lie 13 bases apart. Taken from the germline V gene, the CDR1 and CDR2 loops are MGHDK and SYGVNS. The cohort comprised under 700 healthy bone marrow donors. Cohort members were all nominally healthy when sampled, although unrecorded immune exposures were likely present. The donor tested CMV seronegative and was one of the 352 seronegative cohort members. A peripheral blood sample was collected from each donor, and TCR beta sequencing was performed on peripheral blood mononuclear cells. Genomic DNA was extracted from the blood cell samples with the Qiagen DNeasy Blood Extraction Kit. Study-wide conclusions, independent of this receptor: It was suggested by the authors that the approach could potentially be generalized to other disease states and immunological phenotypes. Linkage disequilibrium might explain the correlated functional status among segregating V segments, but an unknown experimental factor could not be ruled out. At a false discovery rate of 0.05, a later analysis linked 16,951 TCR beta sequences to specific HLA alleles. The presence/absence analyses assumed that sequencing depth was roughly uniform across donors, and that assumption may not be true. The study listed approximately 150 TCR beta chains as associated with cytomegalovirus. In a later analysis, HLA-associated TCR beta chains showed more clonal expansion and lower generation probabilities than non-associated chains that were equally common. In vitro tests confirmed that a few of the cytomegalovirus-associated TCR beta chains recognize cytomegalovirus antigens. In a later analysis, most CMV-associated TCR beta chains were found to appear HLA-restricted, with HLA associations seemingly driven largely by CMV exposure. The earlier analysis of 587 of the donors excluded fewer than 20 rarely observed V segments, including chromosome 9 orphons, because counts were too low. HLA typing was unavailable for some donors at each locus, so association tests used only the typed subset. Assigning TCR associations to individual alleles was difficult when HLA alleles, especially DR and DQ, strongly co-occurred. In a later analysis, several top co-occurrence clusters were reported to appear linked to parvovirus B19, influenza, CMV and Epstein-Barr virus. Immune exposure information for the cohort was limited to CMV serostatus. In this cohort, only TCR beta chains were sequenced, and detectable features were limited by the absence of alpha or paired-chain data. In a later analysis, TCR association rates were found to vary across HLA loci, with the most associated TCRs seen for DRB1 alleles and the fewest for HLA-C alleles. A further reported finding was that TCR beta sequences accurately predicted the HLA-A and HLA-B alleles for most subjects in the first cohort. The 87-base-pair reads could not distinguish some IMGT-functional V segments, including TRBV6-2 and TRBV6-3, so those segments were excluded. The classifier was reported to diagnose cytomegalovirus status with high specificity and sensitivity in both the original cohort and the validation cohort. A later genetic analysis reported fewer N-insertions in productive TCRs among donors in an Asian-associated ancestry cluster than the 666-donor mean. While some public TCRs were present in many individuals, most TCR sequences turned up only very rarely across donors. An earlier analysis of approximately 590 of the donors showed that most TCR beta V segments appeared in productive rearrangements either about 90% or about 30% of the time, which broadly matched IMGT annotations. A cluster of highly shared sequence variants was judged likely to represent a technical artifact of the sequencing pipeline. An association between a missense DCLRE1C variant and V-gene and J-gene trimming of TCR beta chains was found in a later genetic analysis and replicated in an independent cohort.

The sequence joins TRBV25-1 to TRBJ1-6; TRBD1 is a weak D gene call, 6 bases matching. Sample: PBMCs. This TCR was recovered from a female donor in good health and CMV-seronegative. CDR3 region: CASSEFGGSGNSPLHF. At the DNA level, the sequence is TGTGCCAGCAGTGAATTTGGGGGCTCGGGTAATTCACCCCTCCACTTT.